Presented here are 26 T cell receptor beta chains from one specimen sequenced in a study of shared clonotypes between healthy human individuals (dated by TCRdb to about 2020). To prepare the library, the immunoSEQ multiplex PCR assay was applied. TCRdb holds this immuneACCESS table with in-frame rearrangements only. Some clones are missing; in checked studies, unresolved V genes explain under half, and the rest has no known cause. Present in this sample are around 1,000,000 clones, 60% to 85% of which were seen just once. The ten largest make up 0.89% of the sample. Sequenced input: memory CD4+ T cells from PBMCs. The label giving this sample's cell subset or site can be read as: CD45RA-negative fraction. These receptor sequences come from a man aged 18 to 29 in good health. Some clones in this sample may be carry-over from other donors' samples.

The chain employs TRBV19 and TRBJ2-2; 11 bases align to TRBD2. Germline CDR1 is LNHDA and CDR2 is SQIVND (reference sequence). The CDR3 extends over 16 amino acids. V gave up 5 bases and J gave up 1 base; unmatched junction bases: 3. The CDR3 is CASSRGTSGNTGELFF. The CDR3 region has the DNA TGTGCCAGTAGTCGAGGGACTAGCGGGAACACCGGGGAGCTGTTTTTT.

The chain recombines TRBV7-2 with TRBJ1-2, with D possibly being TRBD1 (5 bases). Germline V gene data show CDR1 as SGHTA and CDR2 as FQGNSA. The CDR3 is made up of 15 amino acids. The V end lost 1 base, the J end lost 3 bases, and 12 bases lay between the germline ends. The CDR3 reads CASSLGAGSYYGYTF. CDR3 nucleotide sequence: TGTGCCAGCAGCTTAGGGGCAGGGTCATACTATGGCTACACCTTC.

Regarding this clone: Other DNA sequences in the sample encode the same CDR3. The chain has TRBV7-2 and TRBJ2-5, with 7 bases that match TRBD2. The CDR3 loop spans 14 amino acids. The ends lost 4 bases at V and 0 bases at J; junction bases unmatched: 2. The germline gives CDR1 SGHTA, CDR2 FQGNSA. The CDR3 DNA is TGTGCCAGCAGCTACAGCGGGAACCAAGAGACCCAGTACTTC. Protein product: CASSYSGNQETQYF.

This clone has just a few counts. The CDR3 loop reads CSAGDLGQPQHF. In nucleotides, the CDR3 is TGCAGTGCGGGAGACTTGGGGCAGCCCCAGCATTTT. This chain uses TRBV29-1 with TRBJ1-5; D gene unclear. The CDR3 runs to 12 residues. The germline V gene has CDR1 SQVTM and CDR2 ANQGSEA.

To note about this clone: A far larger clone is one base from this, pointing to a likely read error. The V gene is TRBV1, the J gene TRBJ1-1; no DNA check was done on the table's D call, TRBD1. TRBV1 is a pseudogene segment. This CDR3 spans 15 amino acids. The CDR3 here is CTSSQEGRENTEAFF. The CDR3 nucleotides are TGCACCAGCAGCCAAGAAGGCAGGGAGAACACTGAAGCTTTCTTT.

The chain carries TRBV7-2 and TRBJ2-1; 10 bases map to TRBD2. Germline V gives CDR1 SGHTA, CDR2 FQGNSA. The CDR3 is 15 amino acids. V was pared by 5 bases and J by 4 bases, with 5 bases of the junction left unmatched. The CDR3 region has the DNA TGTGCCAGCAGCCGACTAGCGGGCACGTACAATGAGCAGTTCTTC. This sequence encodes CASSRLAGTYNEQFF.

The J gene is TRBJ1-2, the V gene TRBV7-8; TRBD1 matches at 8 bases. There are 15 residues in the CDR3. Germline assignment: CDR1 SGHVS and CDR2 FQNEAQ. With 0 bases clipped from V and 8 bases from J, the junction kept 8 bases outside the gene matches. As DNA, the CDR3 is TGTGCCAGCAGCTTAGCGTTAGGACAGGGAGGAGGCTACACCTTC. Translation: CASSLALGQGGGYTF.

This clone was counted between two and nine times. V is TRBV11-2 and J is TRBJ2-1; 9 positions match TRBD2. Trimming removed 4 bases from V and 13 bases from J; junction bases left unmatched: 8. The CDR3 has 13 amino acids. CDR1 and CDR2 (germline): SGHAT, FQNNGV. In DNA form, the CDR3 reads TGTGCCAGCAGCTCCTCCATAGCGGGAGTCCAGTTCTTC. Translating it yields CASSSSIAGVQFF.

The chain has TRBV29-1 and TRBJ2-1; 11 nucleotides line up with TRBD2. V shed 3 bases, J shed 8 bases, and the junction held 3 bases outside the gene matches. The CDR3 has 13 amino acids. Germline CDR1 is SQVTM and CDR2 is ANQGSEA. The CDR3 loop reads CSVDGLAGDEQFF. CDR3 bases: TGCAGCGTTGATGGACTAGCGGGCGATGAGCAGTTCTTC.

This clone came up once. The V gene is TRBV28, the J gene TRBJ2-1; 8 bases line up with TRBD2. Germline CDR1 and CDR2: MDHEN and SYDVKM. With 7 bases clipped from V and 7 bases from J, the junction kept 9 bases outside the gene matches. The CDR3 runs to 14 residues. The CDR3 region is CASTVPREGNEQFF. The CDR3 DNA sequence: TGTGCCAGCACAGTCCCCCGGGAGGGAAATGAGCAGTTCTTC.

V is TRBV7-8 and J is TRBJ2-7; weak D call: TRBD2 (6 bases). The V gene's germline CDR1 is SGHVS and CDR2 FQNEAQ. Trimming took 4 bases from V and 3 from J, leaving 16 bases between them. This CDR3 is built from 15 residues. The CDR3 DNA reads as TGTGCCAGCAGCTCTAAGGCTAGCGTATACTACGAGCAGTACTTC. This sequence encodes CASSSKASVYYEQYF.

About this clone itself: Other DNA sequences in this specimen translate into the identical CDR3. This chain joins TRBV11-2 and TRBJ2-3; D not resolved. Trimming shortened V by 1 base and J by 3 bases, and 8 bases separated the two germline ends. Germline loops: CDR1 SGHAT, CDR2 FQNNGV. This CDR3 has 14 residues. The CDR3 reads CASSLGGLTDTQYF. DNA of the CDR3: TGTGCCAGCAGCTTAGGAGGCTTAACAGATACGCAGTATTTT.

The genes are TRBV7-6 and TRBJ1-2; tentative D call: TRBD1 (6 bases). V lost 5 bases and J 3 bases, leaving 19 bases between the germline ends. Germline-derived CDR1 and CDR2 are SGHVS and FNYEAQ. The CDR3 sequence is 16 residues long. The CDR3 nucleotides are TGTGCCAGCAGCCCCCGCGGGGGGGCGGGGTACTATGGCTACACCTTC. Amino acids: CASSPRGGAGYYGYTF.

The CDR3 nucleotides are TGTGCCAGCAGCTTAGGCACAGGGGGCCCGGAGACCCAGTACTTC. Translating it yields CASSLGTGGPETQYF. The chain employs TRBV11-2 and TRBJ2-5; 9 bases agree with TRBD1. There are 15 residues in the CDR3. Per germline, CDR1 SGHAT and CDR2 FQNNGV. The V segment lost 1 base and the J segment 5 bases; nucleotides outside the gene matches: 5.

The chain has TRBV5-1 and TRBJ2-1; D call uncertain. The CDR3 loop spans 15 amino acids. Trimming cost V 5 bases and J 0 bases, with 12 bases left between them. Germline CDR1 is SGHRS and CDR2 is YFSETQ. The CDR3: CASSRDLISYNEQFF. The CDR3 nucleotides are TGCGCCAGCAGTCGTGATTTGATCTCCTACAATGAGCAGTTCTTC.

The chain couples TRBV5-4 to TRBJ2-5; 9 nucleotides match TRBD2. The CDR3 contains 17 residues. V lost 0 bases and J lost 4; bases outside the gene matches: 10. CDR1 SGHNT and CDR2 YYREEE come from the germline V gene (reference sequence). The CDR3 nucleotides are TGTGCCAGCAGCTTGGACCCCTCGACTAGCGGACCAGAGACCCAGTACTTC. Amino acid sequence: CASSLDPSTSGPETQYF.

V is TRBV2 and J is TRBJ1-5, with D possibly being TRBD1 (5 bases). The CDR3 runs 13 residues. The germline V and J ends were trimmed by 4 bases and 7 bases, with 11 bases remaining between them. Germline assignment: CDR1 SNHLY and CDR2 FYNNEI. The CDR3 nucleotides are TGTGCCAGCAGTGTGACAGCAGACCAGCCCCAGCATTTT. Translating gives CASSVTADQPQHF.

The V and J genes are TRBV18 and TRBJ2-5, with D maybe TRBD1 (6 bases). Germline CDR1 and CDR2: KGHSH and LQKENI. The CDR3 runs to 17 residues. Trimming removed 1 base from V and 4 bases from J, with 19 bases in between. This CDR3 reads CASSPLPGAALGETQYF. CDR3 DNA: TGTGCCAGCTCACCACTTCCAGGGGCTGCCCTGGGAGAGACCCAGTACTTC. Variable domain in full (rest from reference TRBV18 and TRBJ2-5): NAGVMQNPRHLVRRRGQEARLRCSPMKGHSHVYWYRQLPEEGLKFMVYLQKENIIDESGMPKERFSAEFPKEGPSILRIQQVVRGDSAAYFCASSPLPGAALGETQYFGPGTRLLVL.

On this clone itself: A read error may explain this, as a much larger clone is one base away. V is TRBV29-1 and J is TRBJ1-1, with 7 bases that match TRBD1. CDR1 is SQVTM and CDR2 is ANQGSEA in the germline V gene. The V segment lost 3 bases and the J segment 0 bases; nucleotides outside the gene matches: 4. The length of the CDR3 is 14 residues. The DNA for the CDR3 is TGCAGCGTTGAGGGTCAGGGGGTGAACACTGAAGCTTTCTTT. Translation: CSVEGQGVNTEAFF.

This clone was counted a single time. This chain joins TRBV5-1 and TRBJ1-1; D is unresolved. Between the trimmed V and J ends, which lost 2 bases and 8 bases, there was a span of 16 bases. CDR3 length: 14 residues. The germline V gene encodes CDR1 SGHRS and CDR2 YFSETQ. The CDR3 loop reads CASSFYSGRSEAFF. The CDR3 DNA is TGCGCCAGCAGCTTCTATTCCGGGAGATCAGAAGCTTTCTTT. Complete variable domain (other parts from reference TRBV5-1 and TRBJ1-1): KAGVTQTPRYLIKTRGQQVTLSCSPISGHRSVSWYQQTPGQGLQFLFEYFSETQRNKGNFPGRFSGRQFSNSRSEMNVSTLELGDSALYLCASSFYSGRSEAFFGQGTRLTVV.

The rearrangement joins TRBV5-1 to TRBJ2-1; 7 nucleotides align to TRBD2. With V trimmed by 0 bases and J by 4 bases, 4 bases remained unmatched. The CDR3 has 15 amino acids. The V gene's germline CDR1 is SGHRS and CDR2 YFSETQ. CDR3 DNA sequence: TGCGCCAGCAGCTTGGGGGGGACTACTTACAATGAGCAGTTCTTC. Its translation is CASSLGGTTYNEQFF.

This clone showed up just a few times. The chain combines TRBV5-6 with TRBJ1-3; D is unresolved. V was shortened by 3 bases and J by 8 bases, with 12 bases between the two germline ends. This CDR3 region has 13 residues. CDR1 is SGHDT and CDR2 is YYEEEE in the germline V gene. In DNA, the CDR3 is TGTGCCAGCAGCTCTATCTTAGAGGACACCATATATTTT. Translated, it gives CASSSILEDTIYF.

J is TRBJ2-2 and V is TRBV19; weak D call: TRBD2 (6 bases). The CDR3 has 17 residues. V lost 3 bases to trimming and J lost 4 bases, with 18 bases between them. The germline CDR1 and CDR2 sequences are LNHDA and SQIVND (reference sequence). CDR3 protein: CASSILQANGGTGELFF. CDR3 nucleotide sequence: TGTGCCAGTAGTATCTTACAGGCTAACGGGGGCACCGGGGAGCTGTTTTTT.

This clone has just one count. V gene TRBV6-5 combines with J gene TRBJ2-5, with a possible D match to TRBD2 (6 bases). Trimming removed 2 bases at V and 1 base at J, with 14 bases between. Germline V CDR1 and CDR2: MNHEY, SVGAGI. The CDR3 totals 16 residues. CDR3 in DNA: TGTGCCAGCAGTTACGTGGCGGGGCTCCTCCAAGAGACCCAGTACTTC. The encoded protein is CASSYVAGLLQETQYF.

The rearrangement uses TRBV5-1 and TRBJ2-5; D not resolved. V lost 4 bases and J 7 bases, leaving 17 bases between the germline ends. The CDR3 contains 14 residues. Looked up from germline, CDR1 is SGHRS and CDR2 is YFSETQ. The CDR3: CASSPNRERGTQYF. The DNA for the CDR3 is TGCGCCAGCAGCCCTAACCGAGAAAGAGGGACCCAGTACTTC.

This clone was observed a few times. The gene calls are TRBV29-1 and TRBJ1-5; D not resolved. The CDR3 runs 12 residues. The germline CDR1 and CDR2 sequences are SQVTM and ANQGSEA. V was pared by 4 bases and J by 7 bases, with 11 bases between. CDR3 loop: CSVGGGVQPQHF. The CDR3 bases are TGCAGCGTTGGGGGTGGGGTGCAGCCCCAGCATTTT.